The 23 T cell receptor beta chains in this list originate from one sample, sequenced in a study of shared clonotypes between healthy human individuals (dated by TCRdb to about 2020). The method behind the library was the immunoSEQ multiplex PCR assay. The source is immuneACCESS, and TCRdb retained only in-frame sequences with V and J called. Part of the clones is not carried over; for the studies checked, unresolved V genes explain less than half of this, and the remainder is unexplained. Counted in this sample were a few million clones; approximately 93% of them appeared once. Clones ranked in the top ten supply approximately 0.4% of the sample. Sequencing was done on a sample of naive CD4+ T cells from PBMCs. In light of the paper, this sample's cell subset or site label describes: CD45RA+ positively selected. These receptors all come from a man aged 18-30 years in good health. Some clones in this sample may be carry-over from other donors' samples.

The CDR3 region is CATRWDAGGPGEQFF. CDR3 DNA sequence: TGCGCCACCCGATGGGATGCGGGAGGGCCAGGGGAGCAGTTCTTC. V is TRBV5-1 and J is TRBJ2-1; 9 nucleotides match TRBD2. This CDR3 has 15 residues. With V trimmed by 9 bases and J by 10 bases, 17 bases remained unmatched. The germline gives CDR1 SGHRS, CDR2 YFSETQ.

The chain has TRBV4-3 and TRBJ2-2; 9 nucleotides align to TRBD2. The CDR3 extends over 17 amino acids. Germline assignment: CDR1 LGHNA and CDR2 YSLEER. V trimming: 1 base; J trimming: 1 base; junction bases outside the gene matches: 4. CDR3 protein: CASSQAMTSGNTGELFF. Written as DNA, the CDR3 is TGCGCCAGCAGCCAAGCCATGACTAGCGGGAACACCGGGGAGCTGTTTTTT.

This clone was seen a few times. Other DNA sequences in this specimen translate into the identical CDR3. The rearrangement joins TRBV28 to TRBJ2-7; D remains ambiguous. Germline CDR1 and CDR2: MDHEN and SYDVKM. Trimming shortened V by 3 bases and J by 4 bases, and 4 bases separated the two germline ends. The CDR3 runs 11 residues. CDR3 protein: CASSLAYEQYF. The CDR3 DNA reads as TGTGCCAGCAGTTTGGCTTACGAGCAGTACTTC.

J is TRBJ2-1 and V is TRBV29-1; no definite D call. This CDR3 is built from 11 residues. V was clipped by 4 bases and J by 9 bases, with 10 bases between them. Germline lookup yields CDR1 SQVTM and CDR2 ANQGSEA. The CDR3 protein is CSVVNLPEQFF. The CDR3 DNA sequence: TGCAGCGTTGTAAATCTTCCTGAGCAGTTCTTC.

This chain uses TRBV28 with TRBJ2-2; weak D call: TRBD2 (6 bases). Germline-derived CDR1 and CDR2 are MDHEN and SYDVKM. Trimming left V 6 bases short and J 4 bases short, with 21 bases between. The CDR3 runs to 17 residues. As DNA, the CDR3 is TGTGCCAGCAGCCCCTTCGCGGGAAAGTCTCGCACCGGGGAGCTGTTTTTT. Its translation is CASSPFAGKSRTGELFF.

This clone has just a few counts. This chain uses TRBV5-4 with TRBJ1-2; D call uncertain. The V and J ends lost 4 bases and 5 bases respectively, with 15 bases between them. The CDR3 has 14 residues. Germline V gene lookup returns CDR1 SGHNT and CDR2 YYREEE (reference sequence). CDR3 region: CASSPRVPRYGYTF. The CDR3 DNA is TGTGCCAGCAGCCCTCGGGTCCCTCGTTATGGCTACACCTTC.

This sequence joins TRBV19 and TRBJ2-1; 9 bases map to TRBD1. Germline trimming cut 8 bases from V and 1 base from J; bases unmatched to any gene: 9. Germline loops: CDR1 LNHDA, CDR2 SQIVND (reference sequence). CDR3 length equals 16 residues. The CDR3 DNA reads as TGTGCCAGTGACGTTACCGGGACAGGGTCCTACAATGAGCAGTTCTTC. Protein sequence: CASDVTGTGSYNEQFF. Combining the CDR3 with reference TRBV19 and TRBJ2-1 gives the whole variable domain DGGITQSPKYLFRKEGQNVTLSCEQNLNHDAMYWYRQDPGQGLRLIYYSQIVNDFQKGDIAEGYSVSREKKESFPLTVTSAQKNPTAFYLCASDVTGTGSYNEQFFGPGTRLTVL.

This clone was observed a single time. The gene calls are TRBV7-3 and TRBJ1-3, with a possible D match to TRBD1 (6 bases). CDR3 length equals 15 residues. V lost 2 bases and J 4 bases, leaving 12 bases between the germline ends. CDR1 is SGHTA and CDR2 is FQGTGA in the germline V gene. The CDR3 sequence is CASSLGRGTGNTIYF. In DNA, the CDR3 is TGTGCCAGCAGCTTAGGGAGGGGGACAGGAAACACCATATATTTT. Based on the CDR3 plus reference TRBV7-3 and TRBJ1-3, the full variable domain is GAGVSQTPSNKVTEKGKYVELRCDPISGHTALYWYRQSLGQGPEFLIYFQGTGAADDSGLPNDRFFAVRPEGSVSTLKIQRTERGDSAVYLCASSLGRGTGNTIYFGEGSWLTVV.

The chain has TRBV5-6 and TRBJ2-1, with 12 bases lining up with TRBD2. Losses at the gene ends were 4 bases for V and 8 bases for J; bases not matched to a gene: 10. Per the germline V gene, CDR1 is SGHDT and CDR2 is YYEEEE. The CDR3 is 16 amino acids. The CDR3 protein is CASSQRQTSGSDEQFF. For the CDR3, the DNA is TGTGCCAGCAGCCAACGACAGACTAGCGGGAGCGATGAGCAGTTCTTC.

The chain links TRBV7-9 to TRBJ2-5; a possible D gene is TRBD2 (6 bases). Deletions cut 5 bases from V and 1 base from J, with 11 bases between. Germline V gene lookup returns CDR1 SEHNR and CDR2 FQNEAQ (reference sequence). This CDR3 has 14 residues. This CDR3 is CASSVYGGQETQYF. Written as DNA, the CDR3 is TGTGCCAGCAGCGTCTACGGGGGCCAAGAGACCCAGTACTTC.

The chain joins TRBV6-1 to TRBJ1-5; the D gene is possibly TRBD1 (5 bases). With 0 bases removed from V and 5 bases from J, the gap between germline ends came to 5 bases. The CDR3 has 13 amino acids. CDR1 is MNHNS, CDR2 SASEGT, per germline. The CDR3 DNA follows: TGTGCCAGCAGTGAAGCGGGGGATCAGCCCCAGCATTTT. Its translation: CASSEAGDQPQHF.

This chain links TRBV9 with TRBJ1-2; D possibly corresponds to TRBD1 (6 bases). V lost 0 bases and J 6 bases, leaving 12 bases between the germline ends. The CDR3 contains 14 residues. Germline V gives CDR1 SGDLS, CDR2 YYNGEE. The CDR3 reads CASSVAQGRNGYTF. CDR3 nucleotide sequence: TGTGCCAGCAGCGTAGCACAGGGTCGGAATGGCTACACCTTC. Complete variable domain (other parts from reference TRBV9 and TRBJ1-2): DSGVTQTPKHLITATGQRVTLRCSPRSGDLSVYWYQQSLDQGLQFLIQYYNGEERAKGNILERFSAQQFPDLHSELNLSSLELGDSALYFCASSVAQGRNGYTFGSGTRLTVV.

The V and J genes are TRBV19 and TRBJ2-7, with 7 bases that match TRBD1. Germline-derived CDR1 and CDR2 are LNHDA and SQIVND (reference sequence). The CDR3 has 15 amino acids. J gave up 3 bases and V 4 bases, and 9 bases lay outside the gene matches. The CDR3: CASSTPGGRVYEQYF. The CDR3 bases are TGTGCCAGTAGTACCCCAGGGGGTCGCGTCTACGAGCAGTACTTC.

The gene calls are TRBV19 and TRBJ1-5; maybe TRBD1 (6 bases). The V end lost 4 bases, the J end lost 7 bases, and 20 bases lay between the germline ends. From germline, CDR1 is LNHDA and CDR2 SQIVND (reference sequence). CDR3 size: 16 residues. In DNA form, the CDR3 reads TGTGCCAGTAGTACCCCATCAGGCAGGGGCGGCCAGCCCCAGCATTTT. It translates to CASSTPSGRGGQPQHF.

This clone was detected only a few times. V is TRBV29-1 and J is TRBJ1-1; D possibly corresponds to TRBD1 (5 bases). V lost 3 bases, J lost 3 bases, and 11 bases lay in between. Germline lookup yields CDR1 SQVTM and CDR2 ANQGSEA. The CDR3 consists of 13 residues. The CDR3 loop reads CSVEAGVYTEAFF. As DNA, the CDR3 is TGCAGCGTTGAGGCGGGGGTCTACACTGAAGCTTTCTTT.

The CDR3 DNA follows: TGTGCCAGCAGCCCGGTGGGGGGACTAGCGAATTACGAGCAGTACTTC. It translates to CASSPVGGLANYEQYF. The V and J genes are TRBV11-1 and TRBJ2-7; 10 positions match TRBD2. The CDR3 has 16 residues. V dropped 5 bases and J dropped 4; count of bases not matched to a gene: 11. CDR1 is SGHAT and CDR2 is FQDESV in the germline V gene (reference sequence).

The chain uses TRBV5-4 and TRBJ2-3; 14 bases align to TRBD2. The V gene's germline CDR1 is SGHNT and CDR2 YYREEE (reference sequence). V shed 4 bases and J 6 bases; nucleotides not matched to a gene: 10. The CDR3 length is 17 residues. The CDR3 protein is CASSTKTSGRVADTQYF. DNA for the CDR3: TGTGCCAGCAGCACCAAGACTAGCGGGAGGGTAGCGGATACGCAGTATTTT.

V gene TRBV25-1 combines with J gene TRBJ2-1, with D possibly being TRBD1 or TRBD2 (5 bases each). The CDR3 loop spans 15 amino acids. With 7 bases removed from V and 7 bases from J, the gap between germline ends came to 20 bases. CDR1 is MGHDK and CDR2 is SYGVNS in the germline V gene. CDR3 DNA: TGTGCCAGCACCCCCGGGGCGGTCGGTGAGAATGAGCAGTTCTTC. Its protein is CASTPGAVGENEQFF.

This rearrangement joins TRBV7-2 to TRBJ1-1, with D possibly TRBD1 on 6 matching bases. The germline gives CDR1 SGHTA, CDR2 FQGNSA. The CDR3 is 15 amino acids. The V end was cut by 2 bases, the J end by 1 base, with 11 bases between. The CDR3 spells CASSLSGRGNTEAFF. The CDR3 DNA follows: TGTGCCAGCAGCTTATCGGGCAGGGGGAACACTGAAGCTTTCTTT.

This chain uses TRBV5-1 with TRBJ2-5, with D unclear. This CDR3 is 14 amino acids long. Per germline, CDR1 SGHRS and CDR2 YFSETQ. The V and J ends lost 5 bases and 3 bases respectively, with 14 bases between them. In DNA form, the CDR3 reads TGCGCCAGCAGTTCCCTCCCCGGCAAAGAGACCCAGTACTTC. Its protein product is CASSSLPGKETQYF.

Concerning this clone: The same CDR3 is also encoded by other DNA sequences in this sample. The chain recombines TRBV5-4 with TRBJ2-5; D remains ambiguous. V was shortened by 0 bases and J by 3 bases, with 6 bases between the two germline ends. This CDR3 comprises 13 residues. CDR1 is SGHNT, CDR2 YYREEE, per germline (reference sequence). CDR3 protein: CASSLVGEETQYF. CDR3 coding DNA: TGTGCCAGCAGCTTGGTAGGAGAAGAGACCCAGTACTTC.

The chain links TRBV15 to TRBJ2-5; D not resolved. This CDR3 spans 11 amino acids. V dropped 3 bases and J dropped 5 bases, with 4 bases sitting between them. Germline CDR1 is LNHNV and CDR2 is YYDKDF (reference sequence). The DNA for the CDR3 is TGTGCCACCAGCAGGAGGGAGACCCAGTACTTC. Protein product: CATSRRETQYF.

Concerning this clone: Other DNA sequences from this sample encode an identical CDR3 as well. The chain couples TRBV29-1 to TRBJ2-2; TRBD1 or TRBD2 may be the D gene (5 bases each). CDR1 SQVTM and CDR2 ANQGSEA come from the germline V gene. Trimming cost V 7 bases and J 4 bases, with 19 bases left between them. The CDR3 covers 15 residues. The CDR3 sequence is CSANRGAGGTGELFF. CDR3 DNA sequence: TGCAGCGCCAACCGGGGCGCAGGAGGCACCGGGGAGCTGTTTTTT.